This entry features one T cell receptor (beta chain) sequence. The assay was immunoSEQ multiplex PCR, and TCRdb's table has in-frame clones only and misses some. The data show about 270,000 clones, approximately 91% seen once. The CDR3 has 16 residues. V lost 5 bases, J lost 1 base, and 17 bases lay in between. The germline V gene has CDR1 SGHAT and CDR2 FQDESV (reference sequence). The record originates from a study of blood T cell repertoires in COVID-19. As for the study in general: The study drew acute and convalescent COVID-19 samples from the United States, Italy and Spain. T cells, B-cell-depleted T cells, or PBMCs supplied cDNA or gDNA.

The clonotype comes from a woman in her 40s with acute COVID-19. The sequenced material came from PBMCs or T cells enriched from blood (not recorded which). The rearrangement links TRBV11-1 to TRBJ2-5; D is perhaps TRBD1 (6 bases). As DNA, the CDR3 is TGTGCCAGCAGCCTGGGTGGAGCAGGGGCCCAAGAGACCCAGTACTTC. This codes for CASSLGGAGAQETQYF.